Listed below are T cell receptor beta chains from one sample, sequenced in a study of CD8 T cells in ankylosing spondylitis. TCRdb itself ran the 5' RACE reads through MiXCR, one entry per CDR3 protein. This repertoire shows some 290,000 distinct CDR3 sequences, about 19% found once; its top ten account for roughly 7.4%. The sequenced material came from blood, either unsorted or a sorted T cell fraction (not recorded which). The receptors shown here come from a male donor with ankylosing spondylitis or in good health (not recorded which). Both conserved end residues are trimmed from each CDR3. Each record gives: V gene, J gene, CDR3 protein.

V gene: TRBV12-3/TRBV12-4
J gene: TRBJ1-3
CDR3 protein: ASSLFGSGNTIY

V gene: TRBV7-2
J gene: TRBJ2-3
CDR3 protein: ASSLALLYTDTQY

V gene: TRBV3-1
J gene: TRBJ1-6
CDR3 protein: ASSQDRVGNNSPLH

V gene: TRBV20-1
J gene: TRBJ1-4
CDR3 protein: SARATALAGEKLF

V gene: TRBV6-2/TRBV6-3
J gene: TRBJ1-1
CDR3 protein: ASSSGNGNTEAF

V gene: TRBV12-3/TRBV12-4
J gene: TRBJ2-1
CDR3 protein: ASFSGTGEQF

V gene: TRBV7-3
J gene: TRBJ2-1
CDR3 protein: ASSLDRIYNEQF

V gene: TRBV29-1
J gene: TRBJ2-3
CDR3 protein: SAATGAASDTQY

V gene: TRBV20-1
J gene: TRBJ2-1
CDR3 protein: SADRGSDNEQF

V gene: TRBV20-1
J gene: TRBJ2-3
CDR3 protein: SAREVDTQY

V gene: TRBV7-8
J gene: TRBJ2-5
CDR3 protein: ASSLLAGEETQY

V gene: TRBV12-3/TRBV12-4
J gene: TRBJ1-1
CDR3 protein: ASSGALNTEAF

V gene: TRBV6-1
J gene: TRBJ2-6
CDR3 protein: ASSGGTGANVLT

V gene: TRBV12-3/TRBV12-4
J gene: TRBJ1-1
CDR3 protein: ASSPGTGTYTEAF

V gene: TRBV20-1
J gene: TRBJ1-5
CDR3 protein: SVQTRGQPGQPQH

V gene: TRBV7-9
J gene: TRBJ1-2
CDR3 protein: ASSRDRGQYYGYT

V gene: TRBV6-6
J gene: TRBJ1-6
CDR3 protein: ASRRQGYNSPLH

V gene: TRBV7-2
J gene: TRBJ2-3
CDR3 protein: ASSLVHLTDTQY

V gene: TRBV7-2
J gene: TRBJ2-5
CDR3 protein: ASSLDPGGFETQY

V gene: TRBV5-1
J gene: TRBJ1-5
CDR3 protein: ASSLNYGSNQPQH

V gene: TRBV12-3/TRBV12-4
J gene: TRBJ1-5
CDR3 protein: ASSIGTDSNQPQH

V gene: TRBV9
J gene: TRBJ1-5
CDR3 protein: ASSPLNTPNQPQH

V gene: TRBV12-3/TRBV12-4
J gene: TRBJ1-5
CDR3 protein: ASRQGRNQPQH

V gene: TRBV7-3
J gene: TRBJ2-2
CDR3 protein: ASSRNEGWIPGELF

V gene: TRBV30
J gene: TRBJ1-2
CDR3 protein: AWSGTDYGYT

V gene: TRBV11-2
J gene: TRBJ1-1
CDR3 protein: ASSLNRGRFTEAF

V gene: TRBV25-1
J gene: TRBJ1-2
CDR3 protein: ASSLMGTGAEGYT

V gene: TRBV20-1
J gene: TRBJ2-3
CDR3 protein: SASTSGDSTDTQY

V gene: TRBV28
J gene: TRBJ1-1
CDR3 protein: ASSPPGQGWYTEAF